This T cell receptor beta chain was captured in a study of T cell changes during pregnancy in multiple sclerosis. Method: immunoSEQ multiplex PCR; TCRdb's copy keeps in-frame clones and lacks some. Here the sample spans tens of thousands of clones, about nine tenths being singletons. CDR1 SGHRS and CDR2 YFSETQ come from the germline V gene. The V end was cut by 0 bases, the J end by 8 bases, with 14 bases between. The CDR3 totals 14 residues. Here the sequenced sample was peripheral blood, taken in the third trimester of pregnancy. The chain couples TRBV5-1 to TRBJ1-2; D is unclear. This TCR came from a female donor in good health, enrolled as a control in a pregnancy study. The CDR3 nucleotides are TGCGCCAGCAGCTTGGGTCCTCCCCCGGAGGGCTACACCTTC. This sequence encodes CASSLGPPPEGYTF.